This TCR beta chain was documented in a study of beta chain features in type 1 diabetes. Germline V lookup: CDR1 SGHNT, CDR2 YYREEE (reference sequence). Trimming stripped 0 bases from V and 3 bases from J, with 15 bases between. CDR3 length: 16 amino acids. General study findings and limits: More deletions and fewer insertions at VDJ junctions were seen in type 1 diabetes patients. Within patients, naive, central memory and Treg TCRB repertoires seemed more similar than within healthy donors.

This clone was found a few times. What it recognizes is unknown. The authors reverse transcribed all of the isolated RNA, so sequencing captured expressed TCRB transcripts. Produced via immunoSEQ multiplex PCR; TCRdb's table is partial and in-frame only. Counted here are roughly 230,000 clones, about 10% occurring once; the ten biggest clones make up 0.03% to 0.04%. This receptor was identified in a woman under 30 in good health. J is TRBJ1-2 and V is TRBV5-4, with a possible D match to TRBD1 (6 bases). Input material: naive CD4+ T cells from blood. The DNA for the CDR3 is TGTGCCAGCAGCTTGGGCAGGGGAAACGCAGACTATGGCTACACCTTC. It specifies CASSLGRGNADYGYTF.